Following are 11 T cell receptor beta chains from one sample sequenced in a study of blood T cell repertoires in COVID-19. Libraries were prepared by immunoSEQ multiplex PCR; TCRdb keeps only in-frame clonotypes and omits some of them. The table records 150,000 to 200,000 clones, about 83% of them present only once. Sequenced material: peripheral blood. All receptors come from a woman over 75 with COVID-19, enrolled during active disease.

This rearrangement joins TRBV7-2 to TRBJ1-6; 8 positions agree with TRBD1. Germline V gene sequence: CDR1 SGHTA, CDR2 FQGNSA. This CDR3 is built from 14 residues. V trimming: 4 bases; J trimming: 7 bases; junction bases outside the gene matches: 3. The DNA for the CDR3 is TGTGCCAGCAGCTGGGCAGGGGGCAATTCACCCCTCCACTTT. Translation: CASSWAGGNSPLHF.

The CDR3 sequence: CASSQEQGFGANVLTF. The CDR3 DNA is TGTGCCAGCAGCCAAGAGCAGGGTTTTGGGGCCAACGTCCTGACTTTC. The chain carries TRBV14 and TRBJ2-6; D may be TRBD1 (5 bases). CDR3 length: 16 amino acids. CDR1 and CDR2 from the germline V gene are SGHDN and FVKESK. V shed 0 bases and J shed 3 bases, with 9 bases lying between them. Full variable domain (outside the CDR3, taken from reference TRBV14 and TRBJ2-6): EAGVTQFPSHSVIEKGQTVTLRCDPISGHDNLYWYRRVMGKEIKFLLHFVKESKQDESGMPNNRFLAERTGGTYSTLKVQPAELEDSGVYFCASSQEQGFGANVLTFGAGSRLTVL.

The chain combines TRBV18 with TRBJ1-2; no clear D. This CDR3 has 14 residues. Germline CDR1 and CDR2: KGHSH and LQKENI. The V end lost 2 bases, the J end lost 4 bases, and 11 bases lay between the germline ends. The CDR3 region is CASSPETSGYGYTF. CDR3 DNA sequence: TGTGCCAGCTCACCAGAGACGTCGGGCTATGGCTACACCTTC.

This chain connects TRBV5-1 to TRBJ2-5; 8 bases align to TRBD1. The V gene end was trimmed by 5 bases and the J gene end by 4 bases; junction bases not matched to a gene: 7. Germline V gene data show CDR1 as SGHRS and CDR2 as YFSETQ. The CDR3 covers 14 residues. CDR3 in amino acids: CASSQGALGETQYF. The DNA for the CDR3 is TGCGCCAGCAGTCAGGGGGCCCTTGGAGAGACCCAGTACTTC.

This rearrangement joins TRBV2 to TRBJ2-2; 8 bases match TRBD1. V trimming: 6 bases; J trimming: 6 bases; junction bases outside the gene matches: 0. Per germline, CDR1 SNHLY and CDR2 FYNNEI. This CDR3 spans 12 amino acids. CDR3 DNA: TGTGCCAGCAGACAGGGGGCCGGGGAGCTGTTTTTT. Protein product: CASRQGAGELFF.

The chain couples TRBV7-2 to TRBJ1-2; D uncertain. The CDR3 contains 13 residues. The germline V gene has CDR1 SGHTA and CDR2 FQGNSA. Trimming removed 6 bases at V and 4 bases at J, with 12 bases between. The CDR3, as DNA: TGTGCCAGCAGTTCAGGTATCCGCTATGGCTACACCTTC. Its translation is CASSSGIRYGYTF.

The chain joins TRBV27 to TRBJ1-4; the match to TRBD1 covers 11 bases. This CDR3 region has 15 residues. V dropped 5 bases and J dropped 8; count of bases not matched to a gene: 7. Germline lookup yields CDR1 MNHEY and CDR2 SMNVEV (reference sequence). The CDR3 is CASSVTGTGGEKLFF. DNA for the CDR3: TGTGCCAGCAGTGTCACCGGGACAGGGGGAGAAAAACTGTTTTTT.

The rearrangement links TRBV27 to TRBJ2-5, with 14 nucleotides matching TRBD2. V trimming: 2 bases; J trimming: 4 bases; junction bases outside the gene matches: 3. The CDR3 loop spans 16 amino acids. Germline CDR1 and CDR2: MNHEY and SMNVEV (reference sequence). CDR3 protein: CASSLLGLAGGETQYF. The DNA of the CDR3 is TGTGCCAGCAGTTTACTTGGACTAGCGGGAGGAGAGACCCAGTACTTC.

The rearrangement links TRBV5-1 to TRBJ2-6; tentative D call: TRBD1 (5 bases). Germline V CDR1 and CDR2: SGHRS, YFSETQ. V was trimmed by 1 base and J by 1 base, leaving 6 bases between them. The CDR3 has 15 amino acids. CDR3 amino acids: CASSLTGSGANVLTF. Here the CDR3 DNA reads TGCGCCAGCAGCTTGACAGGATCTGGGGCCAACGTCCTGACTTTC.

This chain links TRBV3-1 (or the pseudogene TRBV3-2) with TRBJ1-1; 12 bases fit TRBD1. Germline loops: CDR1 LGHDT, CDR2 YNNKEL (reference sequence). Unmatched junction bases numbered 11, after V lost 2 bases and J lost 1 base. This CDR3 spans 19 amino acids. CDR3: CASSQPTGTGGYSNTEAFF. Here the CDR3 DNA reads TGTGCCAGCAGCCAACCTACCGGGACAGGGGGCTATTCGAACACTGAAGCTTTCTTT.

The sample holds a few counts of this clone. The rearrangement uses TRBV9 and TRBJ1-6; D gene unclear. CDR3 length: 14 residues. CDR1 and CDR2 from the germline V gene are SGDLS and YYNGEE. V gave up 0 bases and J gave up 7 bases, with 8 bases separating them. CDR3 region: CASSVGTANSPLHF. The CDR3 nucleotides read TGTGCCAGCAGCGTAGGAACAGCCAATTCACCCCTCCACTTT.